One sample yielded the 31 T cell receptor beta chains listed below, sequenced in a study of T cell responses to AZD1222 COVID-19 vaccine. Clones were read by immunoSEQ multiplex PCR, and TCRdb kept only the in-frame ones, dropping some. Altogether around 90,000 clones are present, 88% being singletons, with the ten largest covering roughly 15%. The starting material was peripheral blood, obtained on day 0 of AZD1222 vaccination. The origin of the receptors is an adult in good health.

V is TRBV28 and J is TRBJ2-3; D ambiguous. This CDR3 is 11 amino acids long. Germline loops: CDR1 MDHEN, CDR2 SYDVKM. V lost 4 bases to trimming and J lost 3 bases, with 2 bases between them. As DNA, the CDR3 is TGTGCCAGCAGTTCGACAGATACGCAGTATTTT. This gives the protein CASSSTDTQYF.

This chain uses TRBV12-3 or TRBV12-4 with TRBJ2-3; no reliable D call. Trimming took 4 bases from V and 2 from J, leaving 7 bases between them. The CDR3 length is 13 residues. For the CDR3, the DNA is TGTGCCAGCAGTTCCGGACCCACAGATACGCAGTATTTT. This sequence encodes CASSSGPTDTQYF.

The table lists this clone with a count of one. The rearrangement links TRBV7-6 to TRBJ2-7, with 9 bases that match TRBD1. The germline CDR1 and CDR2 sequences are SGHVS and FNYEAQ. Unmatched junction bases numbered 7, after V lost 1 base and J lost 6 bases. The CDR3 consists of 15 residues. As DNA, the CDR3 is TGTGCCAGCAGCTTAGGGGGGACAGGGACGGGCGAGCAGTACTTC. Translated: CASSLGGTGTGEQYF.

CDR3 loop: CASSHPAGWETQYF. The CDR3 nucleotides read TGTGCCAGCAGCCATCCAGCGGGATGGGAGACCCAGTACTTC. This chain uses TRBV3-1 (or the pseudogene TRBV3-2) with TRBJ2-5; 7 bases fit TRBD2. The CDR3 is made up of 14 amino acids. The germline CDR1 and CDR2 sequences are LGHDT and YNNKEL (reference sequence). The V and J ends lost 3 bases and 5 bases, in that order; junction bases with no gene match: 6.

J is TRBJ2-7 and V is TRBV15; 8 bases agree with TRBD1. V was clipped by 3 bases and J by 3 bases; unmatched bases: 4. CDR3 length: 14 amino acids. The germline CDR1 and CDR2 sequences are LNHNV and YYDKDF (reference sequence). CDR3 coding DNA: TGTGCCACCAGCAGCGGTGGACAGGGCTACGAGCAGTACTTC. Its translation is CATSSGGQGYEQYF. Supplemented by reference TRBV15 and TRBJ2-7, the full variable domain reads DAMVIQNPRYQVTQFGKPVTLSCSQTLNHNVMYWYQQKSSQAPKLLFHYYDKDFNNEADTPDNFQSRRPNTSFCFLDIRSPGLGDTAMYLCATSSGGQGYEQYFGPGTRLTVT.

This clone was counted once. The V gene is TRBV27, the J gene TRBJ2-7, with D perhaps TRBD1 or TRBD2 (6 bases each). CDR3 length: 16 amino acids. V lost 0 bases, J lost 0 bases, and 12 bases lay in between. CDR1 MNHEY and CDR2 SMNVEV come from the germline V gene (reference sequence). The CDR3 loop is CASSLSTRGHSYEQYF. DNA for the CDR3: TGTGCCAGCAGTTTATCTACCCGGGGGCACTCCTACGAGCAGTACTTC.

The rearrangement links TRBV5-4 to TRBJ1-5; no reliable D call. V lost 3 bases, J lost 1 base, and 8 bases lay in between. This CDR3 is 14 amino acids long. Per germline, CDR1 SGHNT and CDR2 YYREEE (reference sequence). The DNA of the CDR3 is TGTGCCAGCAGCTCCGAGCCCAGCAATCAGCCCCAGCATTTT. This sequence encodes CASSSEPSNQPQHF.

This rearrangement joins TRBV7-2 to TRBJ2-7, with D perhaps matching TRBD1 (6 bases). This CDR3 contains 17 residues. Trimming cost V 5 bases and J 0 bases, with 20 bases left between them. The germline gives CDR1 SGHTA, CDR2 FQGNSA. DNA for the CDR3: TGTGCCAGCAGCCCGAACAATGACAGGCTGAGCTCCTACGAGCAGTACTTC. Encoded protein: CASSPNNDRLSSYEQYF.

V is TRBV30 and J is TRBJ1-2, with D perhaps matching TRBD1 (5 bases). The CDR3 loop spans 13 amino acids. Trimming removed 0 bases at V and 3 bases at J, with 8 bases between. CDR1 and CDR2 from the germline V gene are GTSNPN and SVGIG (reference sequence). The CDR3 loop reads CAWSVRGHYGYTF. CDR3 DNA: TGTGCCTGGAGTGTGAGGGGCCACTATGGCTACACCTTC.

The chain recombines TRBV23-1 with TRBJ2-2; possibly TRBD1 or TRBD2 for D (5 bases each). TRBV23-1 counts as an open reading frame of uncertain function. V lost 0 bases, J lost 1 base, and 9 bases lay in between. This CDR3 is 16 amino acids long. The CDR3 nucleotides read TGCGCCAGCAGTCAATCCGGGACCAAGAACACCGGGGAGCTGTTTTTT. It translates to CASSQSGTKNTGELFF.

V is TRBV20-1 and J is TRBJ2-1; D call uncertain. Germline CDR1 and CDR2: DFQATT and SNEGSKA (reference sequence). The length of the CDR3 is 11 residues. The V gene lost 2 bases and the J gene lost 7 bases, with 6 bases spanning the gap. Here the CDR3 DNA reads TGCAGTGCTAGACCGGAGAATGAGCAGTTCTTC. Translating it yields CSARPENEQFF.

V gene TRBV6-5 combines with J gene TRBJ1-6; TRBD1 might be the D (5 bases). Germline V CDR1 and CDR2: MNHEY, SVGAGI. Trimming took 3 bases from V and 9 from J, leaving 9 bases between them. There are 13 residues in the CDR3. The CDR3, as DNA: TGTGCCAGCAGTTATCGGGGGATTTCACCCCTCCACTTT. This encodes CASSYRGISPLHF.

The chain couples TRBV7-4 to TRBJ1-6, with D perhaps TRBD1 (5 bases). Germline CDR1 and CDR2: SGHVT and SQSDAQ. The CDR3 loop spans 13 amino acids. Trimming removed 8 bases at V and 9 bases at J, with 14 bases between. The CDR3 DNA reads TGTGCCAGCCCCTTCAGGGAGTGTTCACCCCTCCACTTT. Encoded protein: CASPFRECSPLHF.

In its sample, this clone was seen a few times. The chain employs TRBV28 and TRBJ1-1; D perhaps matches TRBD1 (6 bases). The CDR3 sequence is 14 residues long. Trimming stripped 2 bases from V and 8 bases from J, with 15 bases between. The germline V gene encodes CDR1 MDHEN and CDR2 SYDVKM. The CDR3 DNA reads TGTGCCAGCAGTTTAATAACTAGGGGGGGCGAAGCTTTCTTT. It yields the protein CASSLITRGGEAFF.

CDR3 in DNA: TGTGCCAGCAGCGGACGGATCTCCTACGAGCAGTACTTC. Translated, it gives CASSGRISYEQYF. The chain uses TRBV6-2 or TRBV6-3 and TRBJ2-7; D is ambiguous. The CDR3 length is 13 residues. Germline loops: CDR1 MNHEY, CDR2 SVGEGT. The germline V and J ends were trimmed by 6 bases and 0 bases, with 9 bases remaining between them.

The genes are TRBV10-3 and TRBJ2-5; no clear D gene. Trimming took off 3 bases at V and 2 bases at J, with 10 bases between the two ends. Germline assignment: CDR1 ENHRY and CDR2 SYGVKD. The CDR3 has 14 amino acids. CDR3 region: CAISDEVLQETQYF. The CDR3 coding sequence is TGTGCCATCAGTGACGAGGTCTTACAAGAGACCCAGTACTTC.

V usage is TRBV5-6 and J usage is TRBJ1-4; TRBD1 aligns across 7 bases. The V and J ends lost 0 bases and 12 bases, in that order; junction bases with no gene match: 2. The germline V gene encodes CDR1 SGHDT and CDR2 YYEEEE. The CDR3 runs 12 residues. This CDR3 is CASSLVQGELFF. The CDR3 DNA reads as TGTGCCAGCAGCTTGGTTCAGGGGGAACTGTTTTTT.

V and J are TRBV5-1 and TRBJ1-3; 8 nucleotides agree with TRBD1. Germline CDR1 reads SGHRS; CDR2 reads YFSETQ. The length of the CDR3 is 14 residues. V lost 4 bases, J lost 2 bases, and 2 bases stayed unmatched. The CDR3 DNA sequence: TGCGCCAGCAGCGGGACAGGACCTGGAAACACCATATATTTT. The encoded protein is CASSGTGPGNTIYF.

The CDR3: CAWNPAGGYNEQFF. The CDR3 nucleotides read TGTGCCTGGAATCCAGCGGGGGGTTACAATGAGCAGTTCTTC. The chain combines TRBV30 with TRBJ2-1; 9 bases line up with TRBD2. In germline, CDR1 is GTSNPN, CDR2 SVGIG (reference sequence). CDR3 length: 14 amino acids. Trimming removed 4 bases from V and 4 bases from J; junction bases left unmatched: 5. Together with reference TRBV30 and TRBJ2-1, the CDR3 gives the full variable domain: SQTIHQWPATLVQPVGSPLSLECTVEGTSNPNLYWYRQAAGRGLQLLFYSVGIGQISSEVPQNLSASRPQDRQFILSSKKLLLSDSGFYLCAWNPAGGYNEQFFGPGTRLTVL.

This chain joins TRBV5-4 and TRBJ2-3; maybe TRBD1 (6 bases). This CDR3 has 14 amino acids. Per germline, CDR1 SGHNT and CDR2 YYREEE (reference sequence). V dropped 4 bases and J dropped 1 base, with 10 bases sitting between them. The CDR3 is CASSKQGRTDTQYF. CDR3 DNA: TGTGCCAGCAGCAAACAGGGCCGCACAGATACGCAGTATTTT. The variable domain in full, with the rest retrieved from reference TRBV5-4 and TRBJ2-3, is ETGVTQSPTHLIKTRGQQVTLRCSSQSGHNTVSWYQQALGQGPQFIFQYYREEENGRGNFPPRFSGLQFPNYSSELNVNALELDDSALYLCASSKQGRTDTQYFGPGTRLTVL.

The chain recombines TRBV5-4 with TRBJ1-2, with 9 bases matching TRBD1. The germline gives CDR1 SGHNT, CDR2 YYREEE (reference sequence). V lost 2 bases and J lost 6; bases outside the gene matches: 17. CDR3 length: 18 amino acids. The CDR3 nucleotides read TGTGCCAGCAGCTTAGGGGGACGCACTCCGGGACAGGGCCATGGCTACACCTTC. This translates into CASSLGGRTPGQGHGYTF.

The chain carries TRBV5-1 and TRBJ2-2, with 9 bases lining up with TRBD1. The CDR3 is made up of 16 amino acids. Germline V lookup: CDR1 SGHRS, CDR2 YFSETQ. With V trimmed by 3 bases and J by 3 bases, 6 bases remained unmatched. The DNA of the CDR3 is TGCGCCAGCAGCTCCCCGGGACAGGGCGACACCGGGGAGCTGTTTTTT. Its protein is CASSSPGQGDTGELFF.

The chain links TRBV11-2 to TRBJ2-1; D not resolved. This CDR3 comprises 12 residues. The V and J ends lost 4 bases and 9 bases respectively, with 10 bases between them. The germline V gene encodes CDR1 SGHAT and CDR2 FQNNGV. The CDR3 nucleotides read TGTGCCAGCAGCTACCAGCGTGGTGAGCAGTTCTTC. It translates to CASSYQRGEQFF.

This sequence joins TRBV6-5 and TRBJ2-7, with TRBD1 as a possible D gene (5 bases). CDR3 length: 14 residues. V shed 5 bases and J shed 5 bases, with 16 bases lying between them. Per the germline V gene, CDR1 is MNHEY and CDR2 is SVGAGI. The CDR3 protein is CASSPWGLRNEQYF. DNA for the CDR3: TGTGCCAGCAGTCCGTGGGGCCTAAGGAACGAGCAGTACTTC.

The CDR3 loop reads CASSEHAGNVSPLHF. The DNA for the CDR3 is TGTGCCAGCAGTGAACACGCAGGGAATGTTTCACCCCTCCACTTT. This chain connects TRBV6-1 to TRBJ1-6; D might be TRBD1 (5 bases). CDR1 is MNHNS and CDR2 is SASEGT in the germline V gene. The length of the CDR3 is 15 residues. Between the trimmed V and J ends, which lost 2 bases and 9 bases, there was a span of 14 bases.

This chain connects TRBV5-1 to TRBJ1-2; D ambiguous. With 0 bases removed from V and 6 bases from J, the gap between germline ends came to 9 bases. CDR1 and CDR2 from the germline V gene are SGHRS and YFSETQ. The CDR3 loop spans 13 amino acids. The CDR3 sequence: CASSLVAEDGYTF. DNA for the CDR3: TGCGCCAGCAGCTTGGTGGCAGAAGATGGCTACACCTTC.

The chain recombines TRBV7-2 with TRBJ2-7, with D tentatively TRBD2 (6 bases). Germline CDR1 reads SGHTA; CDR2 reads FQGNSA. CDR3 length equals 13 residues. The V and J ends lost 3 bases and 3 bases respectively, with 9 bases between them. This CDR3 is CASSFRGNYEQYF. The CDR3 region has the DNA TGTGCCAGCAGCTTCCGGGGGAACTACGAGCAGTACTTC.

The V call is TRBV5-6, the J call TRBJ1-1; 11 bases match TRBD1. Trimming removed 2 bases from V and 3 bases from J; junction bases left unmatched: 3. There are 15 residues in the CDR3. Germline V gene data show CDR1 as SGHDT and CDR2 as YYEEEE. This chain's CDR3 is CASSFGTGGDTEAFF. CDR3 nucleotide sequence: TGTGCCAGCAGCTTCGGGACAGGGGGGGACACTGAAGCTTTCTTT.

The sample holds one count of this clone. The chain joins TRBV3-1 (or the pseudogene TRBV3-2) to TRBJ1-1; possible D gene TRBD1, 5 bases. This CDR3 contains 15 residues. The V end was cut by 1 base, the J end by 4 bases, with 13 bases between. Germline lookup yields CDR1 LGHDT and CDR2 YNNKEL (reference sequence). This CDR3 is CASSQGDSGSTEAFF. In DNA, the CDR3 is TGTGCCAGCAGCCAAGGGGACTCAGGGAGCACTGAAGCTTTCTTT.

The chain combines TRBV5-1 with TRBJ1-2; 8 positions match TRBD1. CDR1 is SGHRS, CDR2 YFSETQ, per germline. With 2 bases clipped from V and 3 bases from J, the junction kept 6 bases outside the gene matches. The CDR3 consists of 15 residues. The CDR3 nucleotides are TGCGCCAGCAGCTTTTCAGGGGGCCGCGACTATGGCTACACCTTC. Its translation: CASSFSGGRDYGYTF.

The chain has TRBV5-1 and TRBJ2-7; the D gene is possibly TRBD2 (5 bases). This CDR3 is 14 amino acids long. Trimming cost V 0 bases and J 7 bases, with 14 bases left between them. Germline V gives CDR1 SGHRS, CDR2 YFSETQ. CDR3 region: CASSLAGSLREQYF. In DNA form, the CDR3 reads TGCGCCAGCAGCTTGGCGGGGAGCCTTCGAGAGCAGTACTTC.